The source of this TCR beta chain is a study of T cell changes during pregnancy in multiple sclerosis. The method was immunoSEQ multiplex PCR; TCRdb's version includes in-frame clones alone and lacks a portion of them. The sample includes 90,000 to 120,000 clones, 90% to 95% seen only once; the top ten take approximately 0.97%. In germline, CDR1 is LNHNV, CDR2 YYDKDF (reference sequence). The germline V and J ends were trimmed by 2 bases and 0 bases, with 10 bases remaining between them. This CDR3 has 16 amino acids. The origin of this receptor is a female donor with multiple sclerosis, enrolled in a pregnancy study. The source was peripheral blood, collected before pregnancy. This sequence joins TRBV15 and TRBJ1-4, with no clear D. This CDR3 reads CATSRFVGATNEKLFF. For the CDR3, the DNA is TGTGCCACCAGCAGATTTGTCGGGGCAACTAATGAAAAACTGTTTTTT.